This T cell receptor (beta chain) was obtained from a study of HIV-infected patients and healthy controls (dated by TCRdb to the mid-2010s). Concerning the study at large: Although they stayed below normal ranges, CD4 counts in about 85% of the 16 patients rose modestly but significantly after three months of therapy. An undetectable viral load was attained by 11 of 16 patients by the second bleed and by all patients after a further year of therapy. The study asked whether deep sequencing of the TCR repertoire from small blood samples of HIV patients could detect immune perturbation and reconstitution. Relative to controls, total CDR3 counts per chain did not differ significantly, and patients lacked overall T-cell lymphocytopenia. CD8 counts did not change consistently during early therapy, while the CD4:CD8 ratio increased slightly.

Whole blood was used without cell fractionation, so all unsorted peripheral T cells were reflected in the repertoire. For RNA extraction, an approximately 2.3 ml sample of peripheral blood was drawn into Tempus tubes. The first sixteen eligible patients were processed from the enrolled HIV-infected adults, who had not yet received antiretroviral therapy and were about to begin treatment. Treatment interruptions were among the grounds for excluding patients from enrollment, as were febrile or AIDS-related illness, tumors, hepatitis B or C coinfection, immunomodulatory therapy and recent vaccination. Residual genomic DNA was removed with the TURBO-DNase kit and globin mRNA was depleted with GLOBINclear. Just before antiretroviral therapy was started, pretreatment blood was collected from HIV-infected patients. The trim is 3 bases for V and 2 bases for J, with a gap of 5 bases between the germline ends. Including cysteine and phenylalanine, the CDR3 has 13 amino acids. CDR3 DNA only is kept here, 39 bases in frame from base 1.

Broad study findings and their caveats: Alpha-chain CDR3s from MAIT cells occurred at high frequency in healthy controls but were severely depleted in HIV+ repertoires. Roughly threefold more distinct CDR3s and higher Shannon diversity were observed in healthy control repertoires than in untreated HIV+ repertoires. Alpha-beta chain pairing was not determined in the samples. Size-matched repertoire data did not replicate the apparent post-therapy recovery of the Gini index in HIV-infected patients. HIV-infected repertoires showed significantly elevated mean Gini indices relative to controls, which possibly reflects oligoclonality. Significantly different mean usage between HIV-infected patients and controls was observed for eight alpha and eight beta V genes. In the study, no determination of donor HLA types was made. Processing was restricted to sixteen HIV-infected individuals, which the authors judged to be a major constraint on the generalizability of the findings. Rare events from HIV-infected data received too much weight under size-matching, and comparisons were complicated by unequal numbers of distinct sequences between patients and controls. The use of whole blood limited sequencing depth and precluded separation of the dynamics of distinct T-cell subpopulations. Healthy controls shared more CDR3s between individuals than HIV+ patients, by Jaccard index and by count of highly shared sequences. The observed differences in diversity could not be explained by the slight differences in age and sex profiles between the study cohorts. During therapy, HIV-associated CDR3s significantly decreased in frequency, while CMV-associated CDR3s did not change significantly, though most became more frequent.

SuperScript III was used to reverse transcribe 500 ng RNA with primers targeting the alpha and beta constant regions. Separate libraries for the alpha and beta chains were generated through chain-specific third strand synthesis that incorporated multiplexing indices. The protocol used a single primer pair to amplify all rearrangements within a chain, which avoided primer bias, and attached molecular barcodes to each cDNA molecule. T4 RNA Ligase 1 joined purified cDNA to a 5' RACE adapter that carried a random hexamer and the SP2 sequencing primer site. Second strand synthesis was performed with Phusion polymerase and primed from the SP2 site, and slow temperature ramps were applied to favor optimal annealing. Each molecule's 12-nucleotide barcode consisted of two random hexamer sequences, both added before amplification and joined together. P5 and P7 adapter elements plus a second index were added in a short first PCR, which was followed by an approximately 20-cycle amplification PCR with P5s and P7 primers. The libraries went through around 28 PCR cycles in total, were quantified on a Qubit, were sized on a Bioanalyzer, and were diluted to roughly 4 nM. The normalized libraries were sequenced on an Illumina MiSeq using 2 x 250 paired-end kits. MinElute columns were the means by which the reverse transcription reactions were cleaned up, and the reactions were eluted into 10 ul Tris-Cl. A 1:1 ratio of AMPure XP beads was used to clean the adapter ligations after they had run for around 25 hours at 16 degrees C. Per the source publication's procedure: Demultiplexed FASTQ files were processed with a modified Decombinator by which V, J, insert and barcode information was output. Sequences that shared a barcode but differed from the dominant sequence were treated as errors and discarded, and barcodes were clustered at Levenshtein distance 3 and counted to estimate the original cDNA molecules. For downstream analyses, the R packages ineq, vegan, igraph and RCytoscape were used, along with IMGT nomenclature and CDR3 definitions. V gene usage was computed over distinct sequences, each TCR counted once to avoid skew from clonal expansion. Within a donor, similarity networks joined unique CDR3 amino acid sequences in every case where two of them were separated by a single Levenshtein edit. Published HIV-specific CDR3s (92 alpha, 700 to 900 beta) and CMV-specific CDR3s (roughly 14 alpha, 250 or so beta) were compiled and searched for in the repertoires. It was shown by random subsampling to size-matched repertoires that the decreased diversity of patients was not caused by their lower sequence numbers. TCRdb trimmed the raw reads at Q25, called clones with MiXCR and kept productive beta chains. Every entry covers one CDR3 protein and lists the most common genes and DNA from its rows. The V and J calls come from TCRdb's annotation, not from the publication. The sample has around 4,400 distinct CDR3 sequences on record, less than 9.5% of them singletons. The ten largest clones add up to about 27% of the sample.

In its sample, this clonotype comes out as medium-sized (0.01 to 0.1%). This receptor's antigen is unknown. No much larger clonotype is one base removed from it; base qualities were not supplied. Sample: blood, taken before antiretroviral therapy. The clonotype was recovered from an adult with HIV infection. Recombination connected TRBV12-3 or TRBV12-4 to TRBJ1-5, with the D gene too uncertain to name. DNA sequence: TGTGCCAGCAGTTTTTCCGGCAATCAGCCCCAGCATTTT. The encoded protein is CASSFSGNQPQHF.